The 5 T cell receptor beta chains given below trace back to one sample, sequenced in a study of CD8 T cells in Susac syndrome. Random hexamers were used to reverse transcribe an amount of roughly 0.45 to 1 ug RNA. TCRdb re-analysed the immunoSEQ multiplex PCR reads in MiXCR, keeping a single row per CDR3 protein. The sample has hundreds of thousands of distinct CDR3 sequences; around 90% are singletons. The sequenced sample was CD8+ T cells from PBMCs. The receptors derive from a human donor with multiple sclerosis.

The gene calls are TRBV20-1 and TRBJ2-2, with 16 bases that match TRBD2. Germline V gene lookup returns CDR1 DFQATT and CDR2 SNEGSKA (reference sequence). The CDR3 is 19 residues long. V trimming: 0 bases; J trimming: 3 bases; junction bases outside the gene matches: 7. CDR3 residues: CSAREAGLAGGPDTGELFF. The CDR3 DNA is TGCAGTGCTAGAGAGGCGGGACTAGCGGGAGGGCCGGACACCGGGGAGCTGTTTTTT.

The chain uses TRBV20-1 and TRBJ2-5; possibly TRBD2 for D (6 bases). The ends were cut back, 6 bases at V and 2 bases at J, with 16 bases in the middle. Germline V gene sequence: CDR1 DFQATT, CDR2 SNEGSKA (reference sequence). This CDR3 contains 14 residues. The CDR3 DNA reads TGCAGTGCCACCCGGGGACTGGATCAAGAGACCCAGTACTTC. This gives the protein CSATRGLDQETQYF.

This chain connects TRBV19 to TRBJ1-5; D is unresolved. Germline lookup yields CDR1 LNHDA and CDR2 SQIVND (reference sequence). The CDR3 length is 15 residues. With 7 bases removed from V and 4 bases from J, the gap between germline ends came to 17 bases. This CDR3 reads CASTSSPGINQPQHF. DNA for the CDR3: TGTGCCAGTACCTCTTCACCCGGGATTAATCAGCCCCAGCATTTT.

In its sample, this clonotype was seen once. This sequence joins TRBV7-9 and TRBJ1-1, with unresolved D. This CDR3 region has 13 residues. From germline, CDR1 is SEHNR and CDR2 FQNEAQ (reference sequence). V was clipped by 5 bases and J by 1 base, with 8 bases between them. CDR3 nucleotides: TGTGCCAGCAGCCCTTGGCAGAACACTGAAGCTTTCTTT. Encoded protein: CASSPWQNTEAFF.

The chain has TRBV28 and TRBJ2-7, with TRBD2 as a possible D gene (6 bases). Looked up from germline, CDR1 is MDHEN and CDR2 is SYDVKM. CDR3 length equals 14 residues. The V end was cut by 5 bases, the J end by 7 bases, with 18 bases between. The CDR3 here is CASSLIGLGGEQYF. The CDR3 DNA follows: TGTGCCAGCAGTCTCATCGGCCTGGGGGGTGAGCAGTACTTC.